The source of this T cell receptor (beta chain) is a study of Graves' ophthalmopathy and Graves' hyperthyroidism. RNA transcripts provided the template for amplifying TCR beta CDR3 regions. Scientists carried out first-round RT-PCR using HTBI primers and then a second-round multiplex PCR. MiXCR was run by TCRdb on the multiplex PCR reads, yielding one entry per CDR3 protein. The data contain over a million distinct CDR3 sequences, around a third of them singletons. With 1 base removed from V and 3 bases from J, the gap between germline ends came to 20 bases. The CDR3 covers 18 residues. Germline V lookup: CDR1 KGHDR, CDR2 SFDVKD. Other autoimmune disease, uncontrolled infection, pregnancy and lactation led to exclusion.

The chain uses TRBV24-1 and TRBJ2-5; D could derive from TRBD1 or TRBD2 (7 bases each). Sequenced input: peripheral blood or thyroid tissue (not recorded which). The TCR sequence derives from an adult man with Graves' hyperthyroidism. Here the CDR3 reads CATSDFRGGNEWKETQYF. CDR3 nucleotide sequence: TGTGCCACCAGTGATTTCAGGGGGGGGAACGAGTGGAAAGAGACCCAGTACTTC.